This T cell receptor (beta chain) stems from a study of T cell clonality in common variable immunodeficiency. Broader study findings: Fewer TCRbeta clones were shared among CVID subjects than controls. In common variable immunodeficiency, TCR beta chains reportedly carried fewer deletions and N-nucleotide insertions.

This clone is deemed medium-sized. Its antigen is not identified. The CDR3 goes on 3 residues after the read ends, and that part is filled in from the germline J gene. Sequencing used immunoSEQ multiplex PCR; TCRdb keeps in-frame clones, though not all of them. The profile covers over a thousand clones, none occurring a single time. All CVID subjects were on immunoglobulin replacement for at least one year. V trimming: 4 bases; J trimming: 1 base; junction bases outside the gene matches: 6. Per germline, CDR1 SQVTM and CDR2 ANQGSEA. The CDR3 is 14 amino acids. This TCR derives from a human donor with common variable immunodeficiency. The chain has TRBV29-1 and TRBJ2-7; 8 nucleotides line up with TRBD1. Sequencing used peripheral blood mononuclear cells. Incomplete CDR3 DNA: TGCAGCGTTGTTGGCGGGACAGGATCCTACGAG. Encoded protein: CSVVGGTGSYE. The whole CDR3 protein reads CSVVGGTGSYEQYF.